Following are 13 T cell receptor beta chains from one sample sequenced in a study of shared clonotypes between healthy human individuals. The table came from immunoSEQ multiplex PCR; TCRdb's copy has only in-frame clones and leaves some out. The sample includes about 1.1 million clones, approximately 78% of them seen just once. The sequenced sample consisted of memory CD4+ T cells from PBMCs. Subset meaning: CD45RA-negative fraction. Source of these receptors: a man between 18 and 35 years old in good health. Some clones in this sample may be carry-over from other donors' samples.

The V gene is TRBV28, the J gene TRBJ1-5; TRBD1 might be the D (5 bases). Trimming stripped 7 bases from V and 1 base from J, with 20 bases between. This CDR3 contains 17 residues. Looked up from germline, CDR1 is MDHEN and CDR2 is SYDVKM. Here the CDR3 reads CASINGWGGWSNQPQHF. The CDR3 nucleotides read TGTGCCAGCATCAACGGGTGGGGGGGATGGAGCAATCAGCCCCAGCATTTT. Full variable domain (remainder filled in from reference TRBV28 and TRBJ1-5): DVKVTQSSRYLVKRTGEKVFLECVQDMDHENMFWYRQDPGLGLRLIYFSYDVKMKEKGDIPEGYSVSREKKERFSLILESASTNQTSMYLCASINGWGGWSNQPQHFGDGTRLSIL.

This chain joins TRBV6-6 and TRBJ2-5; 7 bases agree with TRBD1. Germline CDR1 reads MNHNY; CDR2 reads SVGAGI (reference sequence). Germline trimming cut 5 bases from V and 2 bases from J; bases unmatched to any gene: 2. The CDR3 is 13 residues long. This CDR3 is CASSRQGQETQYF. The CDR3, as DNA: TGTGCCAGCAGTAGACAGGGACAAGAGACCCAGTACTTC.

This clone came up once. The CDR3 bases are TGTGCCAGCGGGTCCACAGGGGGGAATGAAAAACTGTTTTTT. It translates to CASGSTGGNEKLFF. The chain couples TRBV28 to TRBJ1-4, with TRBD1 matching 8 bases. Germline V gene lookup returns CDR1 MDHEN and CDR2 SYDVKM. Trimming at V came to 8 bases and at J to 5 bases, leaving 7 bases not matched to a gene. CDR3 length: 14 amino acids.

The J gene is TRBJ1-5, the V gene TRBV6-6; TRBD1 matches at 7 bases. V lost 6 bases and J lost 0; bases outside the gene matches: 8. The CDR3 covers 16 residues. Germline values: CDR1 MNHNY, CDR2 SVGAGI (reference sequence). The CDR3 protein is CASRETGLYSNQPQHF. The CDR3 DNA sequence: TGTGCCAGCAGAGAGACAGGGCTCTATAGCAATCAGCCCCAGCATTTT.

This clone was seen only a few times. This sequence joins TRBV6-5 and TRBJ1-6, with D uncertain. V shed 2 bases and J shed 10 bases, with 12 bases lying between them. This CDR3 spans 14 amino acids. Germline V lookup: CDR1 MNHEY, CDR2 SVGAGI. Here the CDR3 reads CASSYQADFSPLHF. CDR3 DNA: TGTGCCAGCAGTTACCAGGCAGATTTCTCACCCCTCCACTTT.

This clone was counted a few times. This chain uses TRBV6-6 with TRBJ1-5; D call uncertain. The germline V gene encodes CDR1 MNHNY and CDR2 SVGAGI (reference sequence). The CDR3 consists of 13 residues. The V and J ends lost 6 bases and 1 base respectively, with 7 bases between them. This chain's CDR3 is CASSVSSNQPQHF. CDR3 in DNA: TGTGCCAGCAGCGTTTCCAGCAATCAGCCCCAGCATTTT.

The CDR3 sequence: CASSLWQGARVGRYTF. CDR3 nucleotide sequence: TGTGCCAGCAGCTTATGGCAGGGGGCGCGGGTTGGCCGCTACACCTTC. The rearrangement links TRBV11-2 to TRBJ1-2; 8 nucleotides match TRBD1. V lost 2 bases and J lost 9; bases outside the gene matches: 14. Germline loops: CDR1 SGHAT, CDR2 FQNNGV. This CDR3 spans 16 amino acids.

The CDR3 DNA is TGTGCCAGCAGTGCGGAGTCGGGATCAGCAAATTCACCCCTCCACTTT. It encodes CASSAESGSANSPLHF. V is TRBV6-4 and J is TRBJ1-6; D remains unclear. Germline CDR1 and CDR2: MRHNA and SNTAGT. The CDR3 has 16 residues. The germline V and J ends were trimmed by 4 bases and 7 bases, with 17 bases remaining between them.

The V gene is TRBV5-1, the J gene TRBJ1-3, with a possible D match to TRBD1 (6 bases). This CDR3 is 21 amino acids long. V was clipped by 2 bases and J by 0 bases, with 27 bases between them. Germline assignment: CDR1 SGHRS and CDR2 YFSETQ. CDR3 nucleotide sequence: TGCGCCAGCAGCTTAGGGGGAACGGTCAGGGACTCAACCCTCTCTGGAAACACCATATATTTT. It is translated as CASSLGGTVRDSTLSGNTIYF. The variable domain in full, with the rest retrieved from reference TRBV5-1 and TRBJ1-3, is KAGVTQTPRYLIKTRGQQVTLSCSPISGHRSVSWYQQTPGQGLQFLFEYFSETQRNKGNFPGRFSGRQFSNSRSEMNVSTLELGDSALYLCASSLGGTVRDSTLSGNTIYFGEGSWLTVV.

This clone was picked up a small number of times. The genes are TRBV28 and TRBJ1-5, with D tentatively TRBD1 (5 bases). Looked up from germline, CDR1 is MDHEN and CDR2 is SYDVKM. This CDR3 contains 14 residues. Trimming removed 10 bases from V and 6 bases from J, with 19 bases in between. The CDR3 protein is CATEGSLEGQPQHF. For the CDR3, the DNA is TGTGCCACCGAGGGGTCTTTAGAGGGTCAGCCCCAGCATTTT.

The CDR3 DNA reads as TGTGCCACCGCACTAGCGGGAGGGTTCACAGATACGCAGTATTTT. This encodes CATALAGGFTDTQYF. This chain connects TRBV27 to TRBJ2-3; 13 nucleotides line up with TRBD2. CDR1 is MNHEY, CDR2 SMNVEV, per germline (reference sequence). Unmatched junction bases numbered 6, after V lost 10 bases and J lost 2 bases. The CDR3 is made up of 15 amino acids.

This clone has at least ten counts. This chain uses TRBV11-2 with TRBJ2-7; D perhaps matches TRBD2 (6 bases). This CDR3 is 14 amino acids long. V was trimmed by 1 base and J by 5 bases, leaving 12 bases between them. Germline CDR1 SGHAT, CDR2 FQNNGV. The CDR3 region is CASSLVPGDDEQYF. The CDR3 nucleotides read TGTGCCAGCAGCTTAGTCCCGGGAGACGACGAGCAGTACTTC. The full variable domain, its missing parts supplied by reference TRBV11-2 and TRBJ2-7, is EAGVAQSPRYKIIEKRQSVAFWCNPISGHATLYWYQQILGQGPKLLIQFQNNGVVDDSQLPKDRFSAERLKGVDSTLKIQPAKLEDSAVYLCASSLVPGDDEQYFGPGTRLTVT.

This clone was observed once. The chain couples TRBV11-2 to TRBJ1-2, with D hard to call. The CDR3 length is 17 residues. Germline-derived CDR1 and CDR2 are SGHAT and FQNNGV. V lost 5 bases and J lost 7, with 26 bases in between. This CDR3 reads CASSHIRTASFGSGYTF. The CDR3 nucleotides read TGTGCCAGCAGCCACATCCGGACGGCAAGCTTTGGTAGTGGCTACACCTTC.